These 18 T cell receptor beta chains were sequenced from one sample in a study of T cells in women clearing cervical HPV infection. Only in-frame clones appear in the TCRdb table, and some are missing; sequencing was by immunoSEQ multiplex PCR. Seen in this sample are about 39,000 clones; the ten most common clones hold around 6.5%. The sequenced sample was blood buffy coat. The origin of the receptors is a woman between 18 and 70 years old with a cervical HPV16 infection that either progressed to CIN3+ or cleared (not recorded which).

Partial CDR3 DNA: TGTGCCAGCAGCTTTAGCCCAAATGAG. Protein product: CASSFSPNE. From start to end, the CDR3 is CASSFSPNEQFF. This chain connects TRBV7-6 to TRBJ2-1; D uncertain. Read coverage stops 3 residues before the CDR3 terminus; the germline J gene supplies the remainder. The CDR3 extends over 12 amino acids. Per germline, CDR1 SGHVS and CDR2 FNYEAQ. V was pared by 3 bases and J by 7 bases, with 7 bases between.

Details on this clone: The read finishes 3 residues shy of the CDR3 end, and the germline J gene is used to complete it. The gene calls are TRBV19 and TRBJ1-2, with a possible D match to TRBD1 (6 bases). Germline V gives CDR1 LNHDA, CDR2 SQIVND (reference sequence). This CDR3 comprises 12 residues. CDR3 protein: CASSDRWLGYTF. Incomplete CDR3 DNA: TGTGCCAGTTCTGACAGGTGGCTAGGC.

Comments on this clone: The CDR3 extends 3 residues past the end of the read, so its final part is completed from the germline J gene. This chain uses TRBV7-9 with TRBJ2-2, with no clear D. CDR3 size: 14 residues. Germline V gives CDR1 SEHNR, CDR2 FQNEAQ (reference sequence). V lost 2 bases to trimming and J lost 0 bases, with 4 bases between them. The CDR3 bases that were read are TGTGCCAGCAGCTTAACAACGAACACCGGGGAG. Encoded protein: CASSLTTNTGE. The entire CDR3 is CASSLTTNTGELFF.

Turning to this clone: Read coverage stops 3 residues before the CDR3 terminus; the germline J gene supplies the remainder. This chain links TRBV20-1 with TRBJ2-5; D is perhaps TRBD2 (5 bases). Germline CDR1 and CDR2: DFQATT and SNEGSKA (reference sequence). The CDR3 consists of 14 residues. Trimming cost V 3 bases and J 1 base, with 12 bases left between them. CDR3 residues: CSASGERFQETQYF. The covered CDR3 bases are TGCAGTGCTAGCGGGGAAAGGTTCCAAGAGACC.

This chain's CDR3 is CSAHTGGGYNEQFF. The sequenced CDR3 bases are TGCAGTGCTCACACCGGGGGGGGGTACAATGAG. The chain links TRBV20-1 to TRBJ2-1, with 8 bases lining up with TRBD2. With the read ending 3 residues before the CDR3 end, the germline J gene is used to fill in that end. CDR1 is DFQATT, CDR2 SNEGSKA, per germline (reference sequence). V dropped 5 bases and J dropped 4; count of bases not matched to a gene: 7. The CDR3 sequence is 14 residues long.

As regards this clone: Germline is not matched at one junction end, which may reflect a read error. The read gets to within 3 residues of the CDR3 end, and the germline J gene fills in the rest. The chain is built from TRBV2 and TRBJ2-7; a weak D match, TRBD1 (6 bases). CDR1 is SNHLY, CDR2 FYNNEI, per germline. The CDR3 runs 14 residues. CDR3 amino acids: CARSEAGVLYEQYF. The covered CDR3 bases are TGTGCCCGCAGTGAGGCAGGGGTTCTTTACGAG.

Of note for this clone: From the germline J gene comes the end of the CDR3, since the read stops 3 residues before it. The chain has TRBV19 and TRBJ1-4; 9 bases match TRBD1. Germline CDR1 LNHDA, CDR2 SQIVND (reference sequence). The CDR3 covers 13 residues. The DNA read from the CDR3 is TGTGCCAGTACGGGACAGGGCCATTCACCA. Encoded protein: CASTGQGHSP. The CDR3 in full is CASTGQGHSPLFF.

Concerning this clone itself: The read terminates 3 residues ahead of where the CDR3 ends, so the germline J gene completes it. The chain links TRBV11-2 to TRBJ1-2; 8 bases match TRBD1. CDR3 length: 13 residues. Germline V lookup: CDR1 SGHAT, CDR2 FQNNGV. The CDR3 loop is CASSSGQGGGYTF. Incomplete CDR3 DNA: TGTGCCAGCAGTTCTGGACAGGGTGGAGGC.

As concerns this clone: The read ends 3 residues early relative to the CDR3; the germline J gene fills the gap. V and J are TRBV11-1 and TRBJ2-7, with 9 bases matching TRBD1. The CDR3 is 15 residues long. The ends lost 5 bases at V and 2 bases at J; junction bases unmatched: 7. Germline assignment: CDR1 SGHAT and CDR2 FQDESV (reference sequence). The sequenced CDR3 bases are TGTGCCAGCAGCCTAGGACAGGGGTACGCCTACGAG. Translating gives CASSLGQGYAYE. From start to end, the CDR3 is CASSLGQGYAYEQYF.

The part of the CDR3 DNA that was read is TGCGCCAGCAGTTGGGACAGCCCTTACAATGAG. Translation gives CASSWDSPYNE. The complete CDR3 protein is CASSWDSPYNEQFF. This chain uses TRBV5-1 with TRBJ2-1; 7 bases line up with TRBD1. The read terminates 3 residues before the CDR3 end, so the remaining end is supplied by the germline J gene. After removal of 5 bases from V and 4 bases from J, the junction contained 6 bases not matched to a gene. This CDR3 contains 14 residues. The germline gives CDR1 SGHRS, CDR2 YFSETQ.

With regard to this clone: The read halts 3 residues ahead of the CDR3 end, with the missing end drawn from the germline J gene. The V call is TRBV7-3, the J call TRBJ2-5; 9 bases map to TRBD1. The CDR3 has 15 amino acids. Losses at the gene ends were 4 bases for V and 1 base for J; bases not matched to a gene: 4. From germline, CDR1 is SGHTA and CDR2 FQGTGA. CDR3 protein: CASSSGQGSQETQYF. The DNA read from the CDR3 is TGTGCCAGCAGCTCGGGACAGGGCTCCCAAGAGACC.

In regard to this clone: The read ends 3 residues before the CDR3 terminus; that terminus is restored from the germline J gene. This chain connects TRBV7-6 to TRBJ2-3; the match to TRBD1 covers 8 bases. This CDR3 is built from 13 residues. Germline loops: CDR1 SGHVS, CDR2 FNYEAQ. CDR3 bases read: TGTGCCAGCAGCCGAGACAGGGGAGAGACG. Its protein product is CASSRDRGET. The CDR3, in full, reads CASSRDRGETQYF.

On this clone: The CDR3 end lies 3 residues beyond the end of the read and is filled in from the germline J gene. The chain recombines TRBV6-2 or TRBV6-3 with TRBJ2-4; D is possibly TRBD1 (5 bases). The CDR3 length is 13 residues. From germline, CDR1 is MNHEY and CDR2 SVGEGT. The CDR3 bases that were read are TGTGCCAGCAGTTCGACAGCCTACTATGGT. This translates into CASSSTAYYG. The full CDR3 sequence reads CASSSTAYYGQYF.

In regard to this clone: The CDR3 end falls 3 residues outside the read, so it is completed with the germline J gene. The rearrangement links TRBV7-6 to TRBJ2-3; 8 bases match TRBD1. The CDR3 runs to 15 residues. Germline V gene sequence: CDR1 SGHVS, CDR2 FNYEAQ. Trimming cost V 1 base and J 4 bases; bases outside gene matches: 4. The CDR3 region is CASSLDAGGSDTQYF. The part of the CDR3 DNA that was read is TGTGCCAGCAGCTTAGATGCAGGGGGCTCAGATACG.

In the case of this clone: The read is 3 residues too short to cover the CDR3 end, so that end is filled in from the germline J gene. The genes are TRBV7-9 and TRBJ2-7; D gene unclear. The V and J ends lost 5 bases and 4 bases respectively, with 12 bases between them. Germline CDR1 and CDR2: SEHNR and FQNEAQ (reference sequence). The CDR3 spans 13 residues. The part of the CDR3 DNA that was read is TGTGCCAGCAGCCGGGTTTCGGATTACGAG. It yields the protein CASSRVSDYE. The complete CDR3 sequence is CASSRVSDYEQYF.

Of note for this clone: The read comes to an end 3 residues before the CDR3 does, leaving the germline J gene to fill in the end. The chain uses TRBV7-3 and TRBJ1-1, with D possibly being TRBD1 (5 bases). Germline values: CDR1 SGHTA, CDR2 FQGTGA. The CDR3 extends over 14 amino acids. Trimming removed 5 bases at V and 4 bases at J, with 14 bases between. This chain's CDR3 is CASSPQGGGTEAFF. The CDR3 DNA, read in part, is TGTGCCAGCAGCCCTCAGGGTGGTGGCACTGAA.

The CDR3 is CASSLTPQYTQYF. The covered CDR3 bases are TGTGCCAGCAGCTTAACCCCCCAGTATACG. The J gene is TRBJ2-3, the V gene TRBV7-9; no firm D call. The read halts 3 residues ahead of the CDR3 end, with the missing end drawn from the germline J gene. Deletions cut 2 bases from V and 7 bases from J, with 10 bases between. The length of the CDR3 is 13 residues. Germline values: CDR1 SEHNR, CDR2 FQNEAQ (reference sequence). The entire variable domain, with the rest obtained from reference TRBV7-9 and TRBJ2-3, is as follows: DTGVSQNPRHKITKRGQNVTFRCDPISEHNRLYWYRQTLGQGPEFLTYFQNEAQLEKSRLLSDRFSAERPKGSFSTLEIQRTEQGDSAMYLCASSLTPQYTQYFGPGTRLTVL.

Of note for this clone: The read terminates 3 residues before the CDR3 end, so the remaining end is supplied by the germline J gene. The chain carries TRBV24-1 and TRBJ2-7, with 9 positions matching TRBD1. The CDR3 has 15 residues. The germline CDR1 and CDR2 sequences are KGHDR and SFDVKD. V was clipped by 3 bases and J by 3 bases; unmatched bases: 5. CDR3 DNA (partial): TGTGCCACCAGTGATCCGGGGACAGGGAGCTACGAG. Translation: CATSDPGTGSYE. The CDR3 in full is CATSDPGTGSYEQYF.